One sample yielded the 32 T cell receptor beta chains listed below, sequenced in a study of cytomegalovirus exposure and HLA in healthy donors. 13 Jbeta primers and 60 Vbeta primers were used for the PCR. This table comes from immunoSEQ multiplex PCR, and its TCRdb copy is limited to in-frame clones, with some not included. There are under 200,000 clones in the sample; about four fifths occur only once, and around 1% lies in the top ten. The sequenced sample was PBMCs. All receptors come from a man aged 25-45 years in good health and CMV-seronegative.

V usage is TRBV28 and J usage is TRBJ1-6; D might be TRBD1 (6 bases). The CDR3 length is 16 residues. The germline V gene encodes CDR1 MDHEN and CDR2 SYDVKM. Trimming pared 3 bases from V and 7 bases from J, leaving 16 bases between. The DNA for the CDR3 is TGTGCCAGCAGTTTGCCCAGGGGACAAGCAAATTCACCCCTCCACTTT. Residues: CASSLPRGQANSPLHF.

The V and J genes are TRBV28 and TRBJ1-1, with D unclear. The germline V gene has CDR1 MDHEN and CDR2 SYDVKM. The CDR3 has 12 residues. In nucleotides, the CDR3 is TGTGCTGTAACGTACAGGAACACTGAAGCTTTCTTT. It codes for CAVTYRNTEAFF. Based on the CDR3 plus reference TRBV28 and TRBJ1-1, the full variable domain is DVKVTQSSRYLVKRTGEKVFLECVQDMDHENMFWYRQDPGLGLRLIYFSYDVKMKEKGDIPEGYSVSREKKERFSLILESASTNQTSMYLCAVTYRNTEAFFGQGTRLTVV.

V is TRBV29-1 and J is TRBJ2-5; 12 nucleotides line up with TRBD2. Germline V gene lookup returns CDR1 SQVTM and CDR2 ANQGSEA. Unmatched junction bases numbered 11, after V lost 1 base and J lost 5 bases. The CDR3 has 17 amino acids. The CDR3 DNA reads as TGCAGCGTTGAAGGGCTAGCGGGGGGGCCGCCCTCCGAGACCCAGTACTTC. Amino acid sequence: CSVEGLAGGPPSETQYF.

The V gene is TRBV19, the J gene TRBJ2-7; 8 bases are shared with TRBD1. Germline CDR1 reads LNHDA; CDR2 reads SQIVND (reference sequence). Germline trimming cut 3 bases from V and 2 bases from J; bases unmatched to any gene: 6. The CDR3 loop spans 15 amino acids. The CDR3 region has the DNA TGTGCCAGTAGTATCCGGGGACAGGACCCCTACGAGCAGTACTTC. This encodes CASSIRGQDPYEQYF.

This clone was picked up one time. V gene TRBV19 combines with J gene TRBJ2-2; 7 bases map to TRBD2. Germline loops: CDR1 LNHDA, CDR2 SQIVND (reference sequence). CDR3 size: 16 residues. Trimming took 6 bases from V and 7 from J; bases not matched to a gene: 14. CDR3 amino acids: CASSGGGPFGGGELFF. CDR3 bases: TGTGCCAGTAGCGGGGGAGGGCCTTTTGGTGGCGGGGAGCTGTTTTTT.

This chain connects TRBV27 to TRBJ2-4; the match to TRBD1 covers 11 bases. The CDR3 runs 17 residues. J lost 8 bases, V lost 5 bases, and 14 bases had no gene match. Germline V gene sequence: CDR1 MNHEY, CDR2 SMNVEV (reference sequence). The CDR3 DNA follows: TGTGCCAGCAGTCACCTCAAAGGACAGGGGGCGAGGGACATTCAGTACTTC. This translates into CASSHLKGQGARDIQYF.

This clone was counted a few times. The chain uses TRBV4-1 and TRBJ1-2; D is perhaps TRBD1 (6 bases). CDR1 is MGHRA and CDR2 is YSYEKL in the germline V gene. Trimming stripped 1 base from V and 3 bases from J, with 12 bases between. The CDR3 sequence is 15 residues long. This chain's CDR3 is CASSQVVRGDYGYTF. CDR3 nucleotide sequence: TGCGCCAGCAGCCAAGTTGTCAGGGGCGACTATGGCTACACCTTC.

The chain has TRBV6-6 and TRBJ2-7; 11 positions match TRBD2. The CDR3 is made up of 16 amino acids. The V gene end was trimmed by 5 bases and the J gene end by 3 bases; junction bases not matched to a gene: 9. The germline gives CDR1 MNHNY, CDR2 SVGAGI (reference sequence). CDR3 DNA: TGTGCCAGCAGTCCCGTTTCGGGACTAGCGGTCTACGAGCAGTACTTC. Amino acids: CASSPVSGLAVYEQYF.

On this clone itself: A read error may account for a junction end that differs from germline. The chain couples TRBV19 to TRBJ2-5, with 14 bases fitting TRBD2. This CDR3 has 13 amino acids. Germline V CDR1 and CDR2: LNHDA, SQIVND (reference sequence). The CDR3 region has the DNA TGTGCCAGTAGTTACGGGACTAGCGGGGGCGCGAACTTC. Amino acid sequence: CASSYGTSGGANF.

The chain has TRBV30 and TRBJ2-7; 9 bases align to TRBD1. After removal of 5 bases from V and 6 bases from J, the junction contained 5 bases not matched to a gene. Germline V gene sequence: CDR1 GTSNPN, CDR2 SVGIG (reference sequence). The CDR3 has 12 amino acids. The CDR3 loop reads CAWGTGKSEQYF. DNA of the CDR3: TGTGCCTGGGGGACAGGGAAAAGCGAGCAGTACTTC.

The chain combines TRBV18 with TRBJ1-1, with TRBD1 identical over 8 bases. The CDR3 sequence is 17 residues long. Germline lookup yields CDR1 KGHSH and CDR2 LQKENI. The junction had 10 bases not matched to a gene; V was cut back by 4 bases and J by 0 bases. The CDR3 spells CASSQGQGLLMNTEAFF. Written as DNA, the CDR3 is TGTGCCAGCTCACAAGGACAGGGTCTTCTTATGAACACTGAAGCTTTCTTT.

CDR3 residues: CSVGWPNPPSYEQYF. The CDR3 coding sequence is TGCAGCGTTGGGTGGCCAAATCCCCCCTCCTACGAGCAGTACTTC. This chain uses TRBV29-1 with TRBJ2-7; D is undetermined. Trimming stripped 4 bases from V and 0 bases from J, with 16 bases between. In germline, CDR1 is SQVTM, CDR2 ANQGSEA. The CDR3 spans 15 residues.

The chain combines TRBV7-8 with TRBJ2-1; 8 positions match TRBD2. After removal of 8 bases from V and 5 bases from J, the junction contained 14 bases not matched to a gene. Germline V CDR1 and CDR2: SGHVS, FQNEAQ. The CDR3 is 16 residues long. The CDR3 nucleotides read TGTGCCAGCTTTACACCCGGGACTAGAGTCCACAATGAGCAGTTCTTC. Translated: CASFTPGTRVHNEQFF.

CDR3 in amino acids: CASSGDRGWAEAFF. CDR3 bases: TGTGCCAGCAGCGGGGACAGGGGTTGGGCTGAAGCTTTCTTT. The chain links TRBV11-2 to TRBJ1-1, with TRBD1 identical over 10 bases. V shed 5 bases and J 6 bases; nucleotides not matched to a gene: 6. The CDR3 sequence is 14 residues long. The V gene's germline CDR1 is SGHAT and CDR2 FQNNGV. Supplemented by reference TRBV11-2 and TRBJ1-1, the full variable domain reads EAGVAQSPRYKIIEKRQSVAFWCNPISGHATLYWYQQILGQGPKLLIQFQNNGVVDDSQLPKDRFSAERLKGVDSTLKIQPAKLEDSAVYLCASSGDRGWAEAFFGQGTRLTVV.

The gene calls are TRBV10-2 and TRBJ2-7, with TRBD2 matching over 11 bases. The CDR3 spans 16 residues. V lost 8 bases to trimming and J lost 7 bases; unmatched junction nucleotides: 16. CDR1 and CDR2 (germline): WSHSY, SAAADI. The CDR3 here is CASSSSGGRRPREQYF. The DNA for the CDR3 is TGCGCCAGCTCGTCTAGCGGGGGGCGTCGTCCTAGGGAGCAGTACTTC.

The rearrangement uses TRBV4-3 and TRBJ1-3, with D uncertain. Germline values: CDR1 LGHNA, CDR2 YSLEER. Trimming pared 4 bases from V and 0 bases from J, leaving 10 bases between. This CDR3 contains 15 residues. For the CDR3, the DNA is TGCGCCAGCAGCCTCCTAGGCCCCTCTGGAAACACCATATATTTT. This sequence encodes CASSLLGPSGNTIYF.

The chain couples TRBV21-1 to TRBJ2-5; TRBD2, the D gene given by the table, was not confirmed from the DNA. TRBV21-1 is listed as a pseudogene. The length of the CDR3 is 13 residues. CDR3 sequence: CASSPPREETQYF. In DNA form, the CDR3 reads TGTGCCAGCAGCCCCCCGAGGGAAGAGACCCAGTACTTC.

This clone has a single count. The DNA of the CDR3 is TGTGCCAGCAGAACGGGACTAGCTACCCAAGAGACCCAGTACTTC. The encoded protein is CASRTGLATQETQYF. The V gene is TRBV28, the J gene TRBJ2-5, with 9 nucleotides matching TRBD2. Germline V gene lookup returns CDR1 MDHEN and CDR2 SYDVKM. V lost 6 bases to trimming and J lost 1 base; unmatched junction nucleotides: 6. There are 15 residues in the CDR3.

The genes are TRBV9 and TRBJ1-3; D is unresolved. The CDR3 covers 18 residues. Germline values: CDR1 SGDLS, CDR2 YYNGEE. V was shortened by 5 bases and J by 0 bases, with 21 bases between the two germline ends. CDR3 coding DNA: TGTGCCAGCAGTGACGATCTGATGGCAGGAAACTCTGGAAACACCATATATTTT. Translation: CASSDDLMAGNSGNTIYF.

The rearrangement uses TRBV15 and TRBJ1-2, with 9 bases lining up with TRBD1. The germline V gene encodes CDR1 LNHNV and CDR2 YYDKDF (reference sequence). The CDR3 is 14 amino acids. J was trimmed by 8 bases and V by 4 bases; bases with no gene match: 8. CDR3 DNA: TGTGCCACCAGCACCGGACAGGGGTCGGAAGGCTACACCTTC. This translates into CATSTGQGSEGYTF.

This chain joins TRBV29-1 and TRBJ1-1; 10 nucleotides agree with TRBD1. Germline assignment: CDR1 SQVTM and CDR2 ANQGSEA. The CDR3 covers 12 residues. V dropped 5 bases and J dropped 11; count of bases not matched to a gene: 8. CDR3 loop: CSVWEGQGTAFF. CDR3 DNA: TGCAGCGTTTGGGAGGGACAGGGGACGGCTTTCTTT. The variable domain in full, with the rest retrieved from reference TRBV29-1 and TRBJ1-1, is SAVISQKPSRDICQRGTSLTIQCQVDSQVTMMFWYRQQPGQSLTLIATANQGSEATYESGFVIDKFPISRPNLTFSTLTVSNMSPEDSSIYLCSVWEGQGTAFFGQGTRLTVV.

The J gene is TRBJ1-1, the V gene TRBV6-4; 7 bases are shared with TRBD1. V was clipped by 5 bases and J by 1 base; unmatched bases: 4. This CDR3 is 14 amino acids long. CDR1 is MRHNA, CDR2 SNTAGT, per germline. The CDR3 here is CASSTDRTNTEAFF. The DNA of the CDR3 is TGTGCCAGCAGTACGGACAGGACGAACACTGAAGCTTTCTTT.

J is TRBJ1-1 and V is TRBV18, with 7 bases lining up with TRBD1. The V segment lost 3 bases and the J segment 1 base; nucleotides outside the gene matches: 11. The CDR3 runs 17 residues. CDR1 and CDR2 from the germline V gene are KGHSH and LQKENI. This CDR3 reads CASSPSRGGMGNTEAFF. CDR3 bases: TGTGCCAGCTCACCGTCGAGAGGGGGCATGGGGAACACTGAAGCTTTCTTT.

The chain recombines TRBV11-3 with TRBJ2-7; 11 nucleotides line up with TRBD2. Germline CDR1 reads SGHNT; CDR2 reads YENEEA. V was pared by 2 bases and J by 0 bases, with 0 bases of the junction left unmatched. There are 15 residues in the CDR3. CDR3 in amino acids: CASSLLAGGSYEQYF. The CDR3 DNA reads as TGTGCCAGCAGCTTACTAGCGGGAGGCTCCTACGAGCAGTACTTC. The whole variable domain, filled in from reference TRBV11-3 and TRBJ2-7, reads EAGVVQSPRYKIIEKKQPVAFWCNPISGHNTLYWYLQNLGQGPELLIRYENEEAVDDSQLPKDRFSAERLKGVDSTLKIQPAELGDSAVYLCASSLLAGGSYEQYFGPGTRLTVT.

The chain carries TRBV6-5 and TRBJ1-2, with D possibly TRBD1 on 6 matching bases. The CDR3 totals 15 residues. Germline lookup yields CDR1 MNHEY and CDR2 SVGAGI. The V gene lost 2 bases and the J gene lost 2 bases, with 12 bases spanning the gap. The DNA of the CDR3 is TGTGCCAGCAGTTACCTGGGTCAGGGGAACTATGGCTACACCTTC. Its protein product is CASSYLGQGNYGYTF.

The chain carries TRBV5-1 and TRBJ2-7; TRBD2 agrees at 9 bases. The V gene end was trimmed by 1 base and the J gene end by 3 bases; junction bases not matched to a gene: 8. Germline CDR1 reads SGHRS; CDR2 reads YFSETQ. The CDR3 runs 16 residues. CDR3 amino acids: CASSLSASGDYYEQYF. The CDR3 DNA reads TGCGCCAGCAGCTTGTCGGCTAGCGGGGACTACTACGAGCAGTACTTC.

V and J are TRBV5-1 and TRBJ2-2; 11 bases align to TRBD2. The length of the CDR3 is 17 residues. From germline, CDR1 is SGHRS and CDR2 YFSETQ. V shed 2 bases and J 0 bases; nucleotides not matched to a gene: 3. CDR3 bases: TGCGCCAGCAGCTTCCTAGCGGGGGGTGCGAACACCGGGGAGCTGTTTTTT. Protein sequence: CASSFLAGGANTGELFF.

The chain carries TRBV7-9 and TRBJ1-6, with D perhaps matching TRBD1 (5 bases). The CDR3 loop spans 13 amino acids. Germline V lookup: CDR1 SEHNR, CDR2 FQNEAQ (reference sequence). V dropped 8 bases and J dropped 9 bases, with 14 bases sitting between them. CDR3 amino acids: CASHRQRGSPLHF. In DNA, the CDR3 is TGTGCCAGCCATCGACAGCGGGGTTCACCCCTCCACTTT. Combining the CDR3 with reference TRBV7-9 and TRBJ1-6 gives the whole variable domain DTGVSQNPRHKITKRGQNVTFRCDPISEHNRLYWYRQTLGQGPEFLTYFQNEAQLEKSRLLSDRFSAERPKGSFSTLEIQRTEQGDSAMYLCASHRQRGSPLHFGNGTRLTVT.

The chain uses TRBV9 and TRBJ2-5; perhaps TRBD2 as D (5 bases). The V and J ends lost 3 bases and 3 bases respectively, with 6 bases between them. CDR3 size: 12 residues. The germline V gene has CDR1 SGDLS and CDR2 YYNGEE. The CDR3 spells CASSGGEETQYF. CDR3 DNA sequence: TGTGCCAGCAGCGGGGGAGAAGAGACCCAGTACTTC. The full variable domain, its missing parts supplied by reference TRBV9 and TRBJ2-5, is DSGVTQTPKHLITATGQRVTLRCSPRSGDLSVYWYQQSLDQGLQFLIQYYNGEERAKGNILERFSAQQFPDLHSELNLSSLELGDSALYFCASSGGEETQYFGPGTRLLVL.

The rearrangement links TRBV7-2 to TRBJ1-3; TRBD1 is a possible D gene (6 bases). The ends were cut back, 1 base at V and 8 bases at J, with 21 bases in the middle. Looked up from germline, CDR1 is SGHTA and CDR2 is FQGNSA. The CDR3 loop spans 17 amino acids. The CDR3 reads CASSLGRWDIYGDTIYF. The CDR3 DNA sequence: TGTGCCAGCAGCTTAGGTCGGTGGGACATCTATGGCGACACCATATATTTT.

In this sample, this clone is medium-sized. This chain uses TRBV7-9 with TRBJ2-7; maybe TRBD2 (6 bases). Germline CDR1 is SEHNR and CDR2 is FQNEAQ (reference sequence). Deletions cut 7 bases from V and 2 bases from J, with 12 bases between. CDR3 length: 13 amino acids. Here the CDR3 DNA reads TGTGCCAGCACACGGCGGGAAACCTACGAGCAGTACTTC. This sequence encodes CASTRRETYEQYF.

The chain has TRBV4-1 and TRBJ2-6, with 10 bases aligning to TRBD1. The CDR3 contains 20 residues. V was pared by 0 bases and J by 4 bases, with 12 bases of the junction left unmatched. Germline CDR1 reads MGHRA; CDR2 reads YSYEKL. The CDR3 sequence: CASSQDLRGQGNLGANVLTF. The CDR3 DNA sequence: TGCGCCAGCAGCCAAGATCTTCGGGGACAGGGGAATTTGGGGGCCAACGTCCTGACTTTC.